This TCR beta chain was sequenced for a study of graft-versus-host responses after intestinal transplantation. Looking at the study overall: Recipients underwent multivisceral, liver-intestinal, or isolated intestinal transplants.

Regarding the study as a whole: In patients with graft-donor T cell macrochimerism, allograft graft-versus-host to host-versus-graft clonal ratios were high. Recipient-marrow GvH clones were detected, some having first appeared in ileum or blood.

The data were produced by immunoSEQ multiplex PCR, yet TCRdb's version contains in-frame clones alone and is incomplete. Here the sample spans more than 15,000 clones, 60% to 85% being singletons. Lamina propria and intraepithelial lymphocytes were released by processing graft tissue. Germline lookup yields CDR1 KGHSH and CDR2 LQKENI. This CDR3 region has 15 residues. Concerning this clone: Its antigen is still unknown.

The receptor comes from a human patient who received an intestinal transplant, so some T cells may come from the graft donor. This specimen consisted of ileum tissue, obtained approximately 420 days after intestinal transplant. V is TRBV18 and J is TRBJ2-5; the match to TRBD2 covers 9 bases. Matching the DNA end better, TRBJ2-7 makes the J call doubtful. The CDR3 nucleotides are TGTGCCAGCTCACTCGCGACTAGCGGCTCCTACGAGCAGTACTTC. As protein: CASSLATSGSYEQYF.